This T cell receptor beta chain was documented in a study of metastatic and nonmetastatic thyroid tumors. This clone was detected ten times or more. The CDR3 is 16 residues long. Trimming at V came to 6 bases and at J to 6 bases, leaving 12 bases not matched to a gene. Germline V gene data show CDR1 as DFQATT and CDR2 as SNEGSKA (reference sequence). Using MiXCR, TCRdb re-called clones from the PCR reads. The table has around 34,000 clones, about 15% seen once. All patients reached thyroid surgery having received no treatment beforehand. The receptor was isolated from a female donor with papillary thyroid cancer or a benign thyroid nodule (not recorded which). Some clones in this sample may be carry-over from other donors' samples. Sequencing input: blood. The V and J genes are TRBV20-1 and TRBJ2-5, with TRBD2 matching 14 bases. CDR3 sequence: CSARLGRTSGRKTQYF. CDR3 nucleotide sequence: TGCAGTGCCAGGCTTGGAAGGACTAGCGGGAGGAAGACCCAGTACTTC.